This section outlines one T cell receptor (beta chain) sequence together with its context. Its target is unknown. V was pared by 6 bases and J by 6 bases, with 14 bases between. Per germline, CDR1 MNHNY and CDR2 SVGAGI (reference sequence). This CDR3 is built from 14 residues. The record originates from a study of a mutant IDH1 vaccine in newly diagnosed glioma. Specified time point: week 47, end of study. Topical imiquimod was applied with each vaccine dose, which held 300 ug of mutant IDH1 20-mer peptide. TCRdb's copy holds only in-frame clones and misses some; the assay was immunoSEQ multiplex PCR. The table has about 50,000 clones, around 75% seen once.

The chain employs TRBV6-6 and TRBJ2-2; D may be TRBD1 (5 bases). This sequence originates from a man in his fifties or sixties with glioma. The specimen was PBMCs, collected from a glioma patient whose treatment included an IDH1 peptide vaccine. The CDR3 sequence: CASRGLQDPGELFF. The CDR3 DNA reads as TGTGCCAGCAGGGGTTTACAGGACCCCGGGGAGCTGTTTTTT.